This T cell receptor (beta chain) was captured by sequencing in a study of a mutant IDH1 vaccine in newly diagnosed glioma. Concerning this clone itself: Its antigen is unidentified.

The time point: week 47, end of study. Each vaccine dose was 300 ug of mutant IDH1 20-mer peptide, with topical imiquimod. TCRdb keeps only in-frame clones here, not all; method: immunoSEQ multiplex PCR. The sample gives 45,000 to 65,000 clones, around 60% of which show up once; roughly 5% is in the top ten. The sequence derives from a middle-aged man with glioma. Some clones in this sample may be carry-over from other donors' samples. This sample comprised peripheral blood mononuclear cells (PBMCs), obtained from a glioma patient whose treatment included an IDH1 peptide vaccine.

The CDR3 loop is CASSDPERTGGRNTIYF. Here the CDR3 DNA reads TGTGCCAGCAGTGACCCCGAACGGACAGGGGGACGAAACACCATATATTTT. The rearrangement links TRBV6-4 to TRBJ1-3; 10 bases are shared with TRBD1. The CDR3 spans 17 residues. Per germline, CDR1 MRHNA and CDR2 SNTAGT. V lost 2 bases and J lost 5; bases outside the gene matches: 9.